This TCR beta chain is drawn from a study of blood T cell repertoires in COVID-19. Overall study context: Acute-phase and convalescent COVID-19 samples originated in the United States, Italy and Spain. The analysed material was cDNA or gDNA that came from T cells, B-cell-depleted T cells, or PBMCs.

Original methodology: Scientists estimated how many nucleated cells there were by amplifying reference gene primers. Only in-frame clones appear in the TCRdb table, and some are missing; sequencing was by immunoSEQ multiplex PCR. From that table come the V and J calls and clone size; the DNA was used to work out D and trimming. The sample consists of about 120,000 clones, 79% of them appearing once. Sequenced sample: peripheral blood. The receptor was derived from a man between 40 and 49 years old with active or convalescent COVID-19.

The CDR3 coding sequence is TGTGCCAGCAGCGCGGGCGGGAGGGCCGTGGAGGATACGCAGTATTTT. Protein product: CASSAGGRAVEDTQYF. The chain joins TRBV4-2 to TRBJ2-3; TRBD2 matches at 9 bases. This CDR3 region has 16 residues. Per the germline V gene, CDR1 is LGHNA and CDR2 is YNFKEQ. J was trimmed by 6 bases and V by 5 bases; bases with no gene match: 12.